This T cell receptor (beta chain) derives from a study of blood T cell repertoires in COVID-19. Study information: Italy, Spain and the United States were the sources of the convalescent and acute COVID-19 samples. Sample material is recorded as cDNA or gDNA derived from T cells, B-cell-depleted T cells, or PBMCs.

This clone was observed a handful of times. The CDR3 spans 11 residues. The junction had 4 bases not matched to a gene; V was cut back by 8 bases and J by 4 bases. Germline lookup yields CDR1 SQVTM and CDR2 ANQGSEA. As originally analysed: Reference gene primer amplification gave estimated nucleated cell counts. Clones were read by immunoSEQ multiplex PCR, and TCRdb kept only the in-frame ones, dropping some. That table gives V, J and clone size, and the DNA gave D and trimming. The table has 250,000 to 350,000 clones, 85% to 90% seen once; the top ten hold approximately 6.5%. Seattle enrolled patients during active infection and tracked them longitudinally.

The chain has TRBV29-1 and TRBJ1-2, with 7 bases lining up with TRBD1. The sequence was collected from a woman aged 45-60 years with COVID-19, enrolled during active disease. Sequencing was carried out using peripheral blood. CDR3 region: CSTGQIYGYTF. For the CDR3, the DNA is TGCAGCACGGGACAGATCTATGGCTACACCTTC.